Following are 9 T cell receptor beta chains from one sample sequenced in a study of beta chain features in type 1 diabetes. The isolated RNA, all of it, was reverse transcribed, so expressed TCRB transcripts were what got sequenced. TCRdb's copy holds only in-frame clones and misses some; the assay was immunoSEQ multiplex PCR. The profile covers 200,000 to 250,000 clones, with 14% appearing a single time and 0.015% to 0.02% taken by the ten largest. The antigens these receptors bind are not known. General study results and limits: Shortening that was moderate but significant affected the TCRB CDR3s of Type 1 diabetes patients in all four CD4+ subsets.

Specimen: naive CD4+ T cells from blood. The receptors were gathered from a man aged 30 to 45 with type 1 diabetes.

The table lists this clone with a few counts. The chain recombines TRBV11-2 with TRBJ2-3, with D possibly TRBD2 on 5 matching bases. CDR1 is SGHAT and CDR2 is FQNNGV in the germline V gene. V was cut by 3 bases and J by 5 bases, with 12 bases left in between. The CDR3 is made up of 14 amino acids. The CDR3 protein is CASSLSLAGDTQYF. CDR3 coding DNA: TGTGCCAGCAGCTTGTCCCTCGCGGGAGATACGCAGTATTTT. The full variable domain, rest sourced from reference TRBV11-2 and TRBJ2-3, is EAGVAQSPRYKIIEKRQSVAFWCNPISGHATLYWYQQILGQGPKLLIQFQNNGVVDDSQLPKDRFSAERLKGVDSTLKIQPAKLEDSAVYLCASSLSLAGDTQYFGPGTRLTVL.

This clone was seen more than once but under ten times. V is TRBV18 and J is TRBJ2-3, with D tentatively TRBD2 (6 bases). The CDR3 has 15 amino acids. Germline V gene lookup returns CDR1 KGHSH and CDR2 LQKENI. With 3 bases removed from V and 2 bases from J, the gap between germline ends came to 12 bases. CDR3 residues: CASSPAASVTDTQYF. CDR3 DNA sequence: TGTGCCAGCTCACCCGCGGCTAGCGTCACAGATACGCAGTATTTT.

J is TRBJ2-4 and V is TRBV6-1; D might be TRBD2 (5 bases). Trimming stripped 2 bases from V and 1 base from J, with 18 bases between. Per the germline V gene, CDR1 is MNHNS and CDR2 is SASEGT. The CDR3 extends over 18 amino acids. The CDR3 sequence: CASSENRNGVGAKNIQYF. In DNA, the CDR3 is TGTGCCAGCAGTGAAAACAGAAACGGGGTGGGGGCCAAAAACATTCAGTACTTC.

This clone came up a few times. This chain connects TRBV5-1 to TRBJ1-1, with D possibly TRBD1 on 6 matching bases. The CDR3 is 13 amino acids. The germline gives CDR1 SGHRS, CDR2 YFSETQ. V gave up 4 bases and J gave up 7 bases, with 14 bases separating them. The CDR3 spells CASSAGVWDEAFF. The CDR3, as DNA: TGCGCCAGCAGCGCAGGGGTGTGGGATGAAGCTTTCTTT.

This sequence joins TRBV5-1 and TRBJ2-5, with D possibly being TRBD1 (6 bases). Germline V gives CDR1 SGHRS, CDR2 YFSETQ. V lost 4 bases and J lost 5, with 15 bases in between. The CDR3 spans 14 residues. CDR3 loop: CASSPGTKGETQYF. As DNA, the CDR3 is TGCGCCAGCAGCCCCGGGACAAAGGGGGAGACCCAGTACTTC.

The chain combines TRBV19 with TRBJ2-7; 8 bases line up with TRBD1. Germline values: CDR1 LNHDA, CDR2 SQIVND (reference sequence). Unmatched junction bases numbered 11, after V lost 10 bases and J lost 3 bases. The length of the CDR3 is 14 residues. The CDR3 is CATRAAGGGYEQYF. The CDR3 DNA sequence: TGTGCCACCCGGGCCGCAGGGGGCGGCTACGAGCAGTACTTC.

This clone has a handful of counts. The chain couples TRBV5-4 to TRBJ1-2, with TRBD1 matching 9 bases. J lost 4 bases, V lost 3 bases, and 4 bases had no gene match. This CDR3 is built from 14 residues. The germline CDR1 and CDR2 sequences are SGHNT and YYREEE (reference sequence). The CDR3 here is CASSSTGGSYGYTF. CDR3 nucleotides: TGTGCCAGCAGCTCGACAGGGGGAAGCTATGGCTACACCTTC. Variable domain in full (rest from reference TRBV5-4 and TRBJ1-2): ETGVTQSPTHLIKTRGQQVTLRCSSQSGHNTVSWYQQALGQGPQFIFQYYREEENGRGNFPPRFSGLQFPNYSSELNVNALELDDSALYLCASSSTGGSYGYTFGSGTRLTVV.

This clone has more than one count but fewer than ten. The chain carries TRBV2 and TRBJ2-7; TRBD2 aligns across 8 bases. The CDR3 is 14 amino acids. V was clipped by 6 bases and J by 3 bases; unmatched bases: 7. Germline CDR1 and CDR2: SNHLY and FYNNEI. CDR3 DNA: TGTGCCAGCAGGGAGCGGGGGACCTTCTACGAGCAGTACTTC. It yields the protein CASRERGTFYEQYF.

The chain joins TRBV25-1 to TRBJ1-1, with D maybe TRBD1 (6 bases). Germline V gene data show CDR1 as MGHDK and CDR2 as SYGVNS. Trimming stripped 5 bases from V and 1 base from J, with 11 bases between. The CDR3 totals 14 residues. The CDR3 bases are TGTGCCAGCAGTTTTCGCAGGGGGAACACTGAAGCTTTCTTT. This sequence encodes CASSFRRGNTEAFF.